This TCR beta chain was found in a study of Ad26.COV2.S vaccination and SARS-CoV-2 variants. Turning to the study itself: The donor participated in the COV1001 trial, in its Ad26.COV2.S arm. Ad26.COV2.S was injected intramuscularly once or twice, 56 days apart. Study-wide findings and caveats: TCR breadth and depth estimates may have understated total T cell responses.

This clone has just a few counts. Its cognate antigen is unknown. Method: immunoSEQ multiplex PCR; TCRdb's copy keeps in-frame clones and lacks some. The table records 300,000 to 500,000 clones, around nine tenths of them present only once. Treatment in this sample: 15 to 20 received Ad26.COV2.S at low or high dose, single or two shots; five or six received placebo; per-sample allocation not given. Material that was analyzed had been drawn on day 63 after the first vaccine or placebo injection. Vaccination used an Ad26 vector expressing Wuhan-strain SARS-CoV-2 spike. The CDR3 covers 13 residues. Germline values: CDR1 PRHDT, CDR2 FYEKMQ (reference sequence). The V end was cut by 6 bases, the J end by 6 bases, with 14 bases between.

The sequencing here drew on peripheral blood, taken in a trial of Ad26.COV2.S vaccine versus placebo. This rearrangement joins TRBV13 to TRBJ2-5; D is unclear. This sequence was found in a person between 18 and 59 years old who received the Ad26.COV2.S COVID-19 vaccine or a placebo. The CDR3 coding sequence is TGTGCCAGCAGGGACCCTATTACGAAGACCCAGTACTTC. Protein product: CASRDPITKTQYF.